The T cell receptor (beta chain) under discussion was sequenced for a study of cytotoxic CD8 clonotypes in ibrutinib-treated CLL. This clone was picked up a small number of times. Its antigen is not identified. Notes on the study in general: Relative to age-matched healthy donors, clonality at baseline was higher, and it tracked circulating CD8+ T-cell counts.

Sequencing used immunoSEQ multiplex PCR; TCRdb keeps in-frame clones, though not all of them. The sample lists over 45,000 clones; roughly 50% were seen once. The V segment lost 4 bases and the J segment 1 base; nucleotides outside the gene matches: 1. The V gene's germline CDR1 is SEHNR and CDR2 FQNEAQ (reference sequence). This CDR3 has 14 amino acids. Specimen: PBMCs, collected after 24 months of ibrutinib treatment. V is TRBV7-9 and J is TRBJ2-7, with 10 bases identical to TRBD2. This receptor was obtained from a human donor with chronic lymphocytic leukemia. CDR3 sequence reads: CASSWTSGSYEQYF. CDR3 DNA sequence: TGTGCCAGCAGCTGGACTAGCGGATCCTACGAGCAGTACTTC.